What follows is one TCR beta chain and its context. In germline, CDR1 is SQVTM, CDR2 ANQGSEA. V lost 8 bases and J 5 bases, leaving 18 bases between the germline ends. The CDR3 has 13 residues. This specimen belongs to a study of CD8+CD57+ T cells in acquired aplastic anemia. The overall study: The study obtained about 10.8 million reads on average for CD4+ cells from healthy donors.

TCR beta VDJ and CDR3 profiling used genomic DNA as template. In TCRdb, the reads were re-called with MiXCR into one record per CDR3 protein. The repertoire holds some 240,000 distinct CDR3 sequences, about 37% seen once, with approximately 1.2% in the top ten. Sample: sorted CD4+, CD8+, or CD8+CD57+ T cells (not recorded which) from PBMCs. The chain joins TRBV29-1 to TRBJ2-5; unclear D gene. The TCR originated in a human donor in good health, serving as a control. For the CDR3, the DNA is TGCAGCACTTTATTTAATCTCGGTGAGACCCAGTACTTC. Translation: CSTLFNLGETQYF.